This TCR beta chain stems from a study of a mutant IDH1 vaccine in newly diagnosed glioma. For the study at large: Most patients had received both radiotherapy and temozolomide, the prior options being radiotherapy, temozolomide, or both. Regarding the study as a whole: Changes in top peripheral clonotypes did not appear linked to pseudoprogression. Among patients, nearly 95% showed immune responses induced by the vaccine.

CDR1 and CDR2 (germline): SQVTM, ANQGSEA. The CDR3 length is 12 residues. V lost 0 bases to trimming and J lost 8 bases, with 8 bases between them. The sample's time point: baseline, week 1 (first vaccination visit). Regarding treatment: pre-vaccination baseline after standard-of-care therapy. Each of the donors came in with new WHO grade 3 or 4 astrocytomas that were IDH1-mutant and ATRX-lost. Details on this clone: What it binds is unknown.

The repertoire was sequenced with immunoSEQ multiplex PCR; TCRdb's copy has only in-frame clones and lacks some. Of tens of thousands of clones in the sample, roughly 87% were seen once. The chain carries TRBV29-1 and TRBJ2-1; D unresolved. The source was PBMCs, collected from a glioma patient treated with radiotherapy, temozolomide or both. This clonotype was obtained from a man aged 25-45 years with glioma. The DNA for the CDR3 is TGCAGCGTTGAAGATGTAGCTTATGAGCAGTTCTTC. Amino acids: CSVEDVAYEQFF.